This T cell receptor (beta chain) was obtained from a study of blood T cells in healthy people across ages (dated by TCRdb to between 2014 and 2016). In terms of the full investigation: Template switching captured roughly one uniquely barcoded TCR beta cDNA molecule per two T cells in model experiments. The donors were split into four age groups: young (average about 16 years), middle-aged (about 40), aged (more than 55) and long-lived (approximately 80). Donors of different ages were randomly distributed across sequencing lanes to avoid experimental bias. The study measured age-related changes in TCR beta repertoire diversity using deep sequencing normalized with unique cDNA molecular identifiers. Two additional independent replicas of 1 million unique cDNA reads from the same blood draw were analyzed for two donors (one aged 18 to 29 and one aged 80 or older).

The donors were 40 or so Caucasian individuals from Russia, aged 6 to 90 years, who were systemically healthy. Each donor gave about 9.2 milliliters of peripheral blood, drawn into EDTA-treated Vacutainer tubes. Ficoll-Paque density-gradient centrifugation was used to isolate PBMCs, with at least 7 million obtained per sample. Trizol reagent was used to extract total RNA from PBMCs, with at least 6 micrograms per sample. Naive CD45RAhigh/CD27high T cell percentages were measured by flow cytometry on a PBMC aliquot from every donor. Relative to germline, V is 4 bases shorter and J is 3 bases shorter, with 13 bases between their ends. CDR1 and CDR2 are read off the germline V gene (reference sequence) as LNHNV and YYDKDF. There are 14 amino acids in the CDR3, from cysteine to phenylalanine inclusive. Only the CDR3 portion is preserved as DNA: 42 bases, with reading frame beginning at the first base.

What the research found in general, with its limitations: Because the CMV infection status of the donors was unknown, age-related changes in expanded clonotypes may potentially have been confounded. Compared with the aged group, more naive CD4+ T cells, fewer expanded clones and increased TCR diversity were shown by the long-lived group, suggesting age selection. Observed TCR beta diversity per million T cells fell roughly linearly with age, and a significant reduction was already apparent by age roughly 40. Because profiling used bulk unsorted PBMCs, naive and antigen-experienced compartments could not be compared conclusively. Estimates of total diversity from one million sequenced T cells were regarded as lower bounds and underestimates. A strong correlation was found between observed TCR beta diversity and the percentage of naive T cells measured by flow cytometry.

Points on this clonotype: Which antigen it targets is not known. Qualities for individual bases were not recorded, and no much larger clone is one base off.

Receptor amplification or capture employed 5' RACE. For sequencing, an Illumina HiSeq 2500 was employed. The second PCR ran for about 7 to 11 cycles and used a J-beta primer mix along with a sample-barcoded 5' primer. Each TCR beta cDNA molecule received a unique molecular identifier from a template-switch 5' adaptor carrying 12 random nucleotides. Each sample yielded at least 3 million CDR3-containing paired-end reads. All of the RNA was converted into first-strand cDNA using the Mint cDNA synthesis kit, with a TRBC-specific oligonucleotide serving as the primer. After uracil-DNA glycosylase treatment, a first 18-cycle PCR used universal primers M1SS and BC2_uni_R on all cDNA. In the paper's pipeline: Normalization of each sample was performed by random selection of 1 million high-quality reads, each carrying a distinct molecular identifier. Reads with shared molecular identifiers were discarded instead of being binned into consensus sequences. CDR3 identification, clonotype clustering and error correction used MiTCR with a Q25 quality threshold and the strictest error-elimination algorithm. A nonparametric unseen species model using Euler transformation provided a lower-bound estimate of total TCR beta diversity. Through fastp at Q25 and MiXCR, TCRdb rebuilt clones from the public reads, retaining in-frame beta chains. Each CDR3 protein appears once, grouped with its most common genes and DNA. The V and J calls come from TCRdb's annotation, not from the publication. Here the sample has 1.5 million to 2 million distinct CDR3 sequences; approximately 28% occur a single time. The ten largest clones represent 7.7% of the sample.

The source of this sequence is a young woman in good health. The sequenced material came from blood. The receptor chain draws on TRBV15 and TRBJ2-7, with a weak D call of TRBD1 (6 bases match). Here the CDR3 is given as CATSTRTVNYEQYF. The bases read TGTGCCACCAGCACAAGGACAGTTAACTACGAGCAGTACTTC.